The next 3 T cell receptor beta chains were all read from a single sample in a study of blood T cells in healthy people across ages. Combining a sample-barcoded 5' primer with a J-beta primer mix, a second PCR ran for roughly 6 to 12 cycles. TCRdb recomputed calls from the 5' RACE reads with MiXCR, one row per CDR3 protein. Of 650,000 to 800,000 distinct CDR3 sequences listed, about 42% were seen once; the top ten hold 15% to 25%. The sequencing input was blood. All receptors come from a man aged 55-75 years in good health.

This clonotype was counted a single time. The chain recombines TRBV5-6 with TRBJ1-1; tentative D call: TRBD1 (6 bases). V was cut by 6 bases and J by 4 bases, with 19 bases left in between. CDR3 length: 15 amino acids. CDR1 and CDR2 (germline): SGHDT, YYEEEE. The CDR3 loop reads CASIDLRGAITEAFF. DNA for the CDR3: TGTGCCAGCATCGATCTTAGGGGGGCGATCACTGAAGCTTTCTTT.

This rearrangement joins TRBV29-1 to TRBJ2-5, with 10 bases identical to TRBD2. The V gene's germline CDR1 is SQVTM and CDR2 ANQGSEA. The ends lost 5 bases at V and 2 bases at J; junction bases unmatched: 17. The CDR3 runs 18 residues. CDR3 region: CSVRISGGAGISQETQYF. The CDR3 DNA sequence: TGCAGCGTTCGAATCAGCGGGGGGGCCGGTATTAGTCAAGAGACCCAGTACTTC.

This clonotype was seen only a few times. V is TRBV20-1 and J is TRBJ2-5, with a tentative D call TRBD2 (6 bases). TRBJ2-7 explains the end of the DNA better; the J call may be wrong. CDR1 DFQATT and CDR2 SNEGSKA come from the germline V gene (reference sequence). The CDR3 is 15 amino acids. DNA for the CDR3: TGCAGTGCTAGGGGGCAGGGACTTACGTTCTACGAGCAGTACTTC. Translating gives CSARGQGLTFYEQYF.